These T cell receptor beta chains were read from a single sample in a study of control samples from healthy donors and cancer patients. The data were produced by immunoSEQ multiplex PCR, yet TCRdb's version contains in-frame clones alone and is incomplete. The sample has almost 90,000 clones, approximately 86% seen once; the top ten hold more than 20%. Sequencing used blood. These receptors were taken from a man aged 25-45 years in good health. CDR3s include the opening cysteine and the closing phenylalanine or tryptophan. D genes are given only for firm matches. Size tells how often a clone was seen (once, few, many) or the class of an expanded clone, and some rows leave it out.

d_call j_call clone_size v_call cdr3_aa cdr3_nt
NA TRBJ1-3 once TRBV6-5 CASTQGLGGNTIYF TGTGCCAGCACCCAGGGTTTGGGCGGAAACACCATATATTTT
NA TRBJ1-1 once TRBV5-1 CASSLDRASSTEAFF TGCGCCAGCAGCTTGGACAGGGCTAGTAGCACTGAAGCTTTCTTT
TRBD2 TRBJ2-2 NA TRBV9 CASSVVGGANTGELFF TGTGCCAGCAGCGTAGTTGGGGGGGCGAACACCGGGGAGCTGTTTTTT
NA TRBJ1-2 NA TRBV6-5 CASSSRTVGADYGYTF TGTGCCAGCAGTTCTAGGACTGTAGGGGCAGACTATGGCTACACCTTC
TRBD1 TRBJ1-5 NA TRBV13 CASSLGAGGGQPQHF TGTGCCAGCAGCTTAGGAGCAGGGGGAGGCCAGCCCCAGCATTTT
TRBD1 TRBJ2-5 NA TRBV2 CASSPGQGAWETQYF TGTGCCAGCAGCCCCGGACAGGGGGCATGGGAGACCCAGTACTTC
NA TRBJ1-1 few TRBV6-2/TRBV6-3 CASSYSLAGAMNTEAFF TGTGCCAGCAGTTACTCGTTAGCAGGGGCGATGAACACTGAAGCTTTCTTT
TRBD2 TRBJ2-2 NA TRBV4-1 CASSHSGGDTGELFF TGCGCCAGCAGCCATAGCGGGGGAGACACCGGGGAGCTGTTTTTT
NA TRBJ2-5 NA TRBV30 CAWERTYQETQYF TGTGCCTGGGAGCGGACGTACCAAGAGACCCAGTACTTC
NA TRBJ1-2 NA TRBV18 CASSQGQRGSYGYTF TGTGCCAGCTCTCAGGGCCAGCGAGGTAGCTATGGCTACACCTTC
NA TRBJ1-1 once TRBV7-2 CASSAQRGTEAFF TGTGCCAGCAGCGCTCAAAGGGGCACTGAAGCTTTCTTT
NA TRBJ2-3 few TRBV28 CASSLWGGTDGTDTQYF TGTGCCAGCAGTTTATGGGGGGGTACCGACGGTACAGATACGCAGTATTTT
NA TRBJ1-1 NA TRBV10-3 CAISESRGIVGTEAFF TGTGCCATCAGTGAGTCTAGAGGGATCGTAGGCACTGAAGCTTTCTTT
NA TRBJ1-2 NA TRBV30 CAWRPGATGSGYTF TGTGCCTGGCGCCCAGGGGCCACCGGCTCCGGCTACACCTTC